A single sample is the source of the 20 T cell receptor beta chains below, sequenced in a study of T cells in Graves' hyperthyroidism and ophthalmopathy. TCR beta CDR3 region amplification was performed from RNA transcripts. Using the HTBI primer set, a first-round RT-PCR was run on the TCR CDR3. TCRdb passed the multiplex PCR reads through MiXCR, listing each CDR3 protein once. The table includes more than 650,000 distinct CDR3 sequences, about 15% detected once. Sequenced sample: blood. The receptors were sampled from a woman in her late teens or twenties with Graves' hyperthyroidism.

CDR3 bases: TGTGCCAGCAGTGAAGCGCACGGTTACACCGGGGAGCTGTTTTTT. Its translation is CASSEAHGYTGELFF. The chain carries TRBV2 and TRBJ2-2; unclear D gene. The germline V gene encodes CDR1 SNHLY and CDR2 FYNNEI. V was shortened by 0 bases and J by 3 bases, with 8 bases between the two germline ends. The CDR3 has 15 amino acids.

This clonotype has only a few counts. The V gene is TRBV13, the J gene TRBJ2-7; TRBD2 matches at 8 bases. The V gene end was trimmed by 4 bases and the J gene end by 0 bases; junction bases not matched to a gene: 8. The CDR3 totals 16 residues. CDR1 is PRHDT, CDR2 FYEKMQ, per germline (reference sequence). The DNA for the CDR3 is TGTGCCAGCAGCTCCTCTCTAGCGGGCCACTCCTACGAGCAGTACTTC. This translates into CASSSSLAGHSYEQYF. Full variable domain (remainder filled in from reference TRBV13 and TRBJ2-7): AAGVIQSPRHLIKEKRETATLKCYPIPRHDTVYWYQQGPGQDPQFLISFYEKMQSDKGSIPDRFSAQQFSDYHSELNMSSLELGDSALYFCASSSSLAGHSYEQYFGPGTRLTVT.

This clonotype was counted ten times or more. The chain uses TRBV20-1 and TRBJ1-6; no clear D gene. CDR3 length equals 14 residues. Looked up from germline, CDR1 is DFQATT and CDR2 is SNEGSKA (reference sequence). V was cut by 1 base and J by 5 bases, with 9 bases left in between. This CDR3 is CSARVRQNNSPLHF. In DNA, the CDR3 is TGCAGTGCTAGAGTGAGGCAGAATAATTCACCCCTCCACTTT.

This chain joins TRBV5-8 and TRBJ2-7; D could derive from TRBD1 or TRBD2 (6 bases each). V was shortened by 4 bases and J by 4 bases, with 18 bases between the two germline ends. CDR1 is SGHTS and CDR2 is YDEGEE in the germline V gene. The CDR3 is 15 amino acids. This chain's CDR3 is CASSLPGGEEYEQYF. The DNA of the CDR3 is TGTGCCAGCAGCCTCCCCGGGGGCGAAGAGTACGAGCAGTACTTC. The whole variable domain, filled in from reference TRBV5-8 and TRBJ2-7, reads EAGVTQSPTHLIKTRGQQATLRCSPISGHTSVYWYQQALGLGLQFLLWYDEGEERNRGNFPPRFSGRQFPNYSSELNVNALELEDSALYLCASSLPGGEEYEQYFGPGTRLTVT.

The V call is TRBV28, the J call TRBJ2-5, with D unresolved. CDR3 length: 14 amino acids. Germline V lookup: CDR1 MDHEN, CDR2 SYDVKM. V was pared by 3 bases and J by 1 base, with 9 bases between. The CDR3: CASSFHSAQETQYF. In DNA form, the CDR3 reads TGTGCCAGCAGTTTCCATTCGGCCCAAGAGACCCAGTACTTC.

This clonotype was seen only a few times. V and J are TRBV9 and TRBJ2-1, with D hard to call. The germline V gene has CDR1 SGDLS and CDR2 YYNGEE. The CDR3 covers 13 residues. Trimming took off 0 bases at V and 9 bases at J, with 10 bases between the two ends. The chain's CDR3 is CASSVGDNGEQFF. Written as DNA, the CDR3 is TGTGCCAGCAGCGTAGGGGATAACGGTGAGCAGTTCTTC.

This clonotype was counted many times. The rearrangement links TRBV7-9 to TRBJ2-3, with D possibly TRBD2 on 6 matching bases. V lost 6 bases and J 2 bases, leaving 9 bases between the germline ends. The germline V gene encodes CDR1 SEHNR and CDR2 FQNEAQ (reference sequence). The length of the CDR3 is 13 residues. CDR3 coding DNA: TGTGCCAGCAGGGGACTCGTCACAGATACGCAGTATTTT. Amino acids: CASRGLVTDTQYF.

This clonotype has a count of ten or more. The chain joins TRBV6-1 to TRBJ2-7; 8 bases line up with TRBD2. Trimming cost V 6 bases and J 0 bases; bases outside gene matches: 4. The CDR3 spans 14 residues. Germline V gives CDR1 MNHNS, CDR2 SASEGT. As DNA, the CDR3 is TGTGCCAGCAGGACTAGCGCGAGCTCCTACGAGCAGTACTTC. This encodes CASRTSASSYEQYF.

This clonotype was detected ten times or more. The rearrangement links TRBV20-1 to TRBJ1-6, with D hard to call. The CDR3 loop spans 14 amino acids. Trimming shortened V by 4 bases and J by 8 bases, and 15 bases separated the two germline ends. Germline values: CDR1 DFQATT, CDR2 SNEGSKA (reference sequence). CDR3 loop: CSAIINTEDSPLHF. The CDR3 nucleotides are TGCAGTGCTATTATAAACACGGAAGATTCACCCCTCCACTTT.

At least ten counts were recorded for this clonotype. This chain uses TRBV19 with TRBJ1-2; D not resolved. The V and J ends lost 6 bases and 4 bases respectively, with 15 bases between them. Germline V CDR1 and CDR2: LNHDA, SQIVND (reference sequence). The CDR3 covers 14 residues. The CDR3 region is CASRNDQATYGYTF. In DNA form, the CDR3 reads TGTGCCAGTAGAAACGACCAGGCGACCTATGGCTACACCTTC.

The chain has TRBV19 and TRBJ2-5; TRBD2 agrees at 8 bases. The CDR3 consists of 15 residues. Unmatched junction bases numbered 11, after V lost 6 bases and J lost 5 bases. The V gene's germline CDR1 is LNHDA and CDR2 SQIVND (reference sequence). The CDR3 DNA sequence: TGTGCCAGTAGCGAGGGACTAGTGTCCAGGGAGACCCAGTACTTC. It is translated as CASSEGLVSRETQYF.

At least ten counts were recorded for this clonotype. The chain is built from TRBV20-1 and TRBJ1-4; D is perhaps TRBD1 (5 bases). V was trimmed by 0 bases and J by 2 bases, leaving 13 bases between them. The CDR3 has 16 amino acids. Germline assignment: CDR1 DFQATT and CDR2 SNEGSKA (reference sequence). CDR3 amino acids: CSARDVGGTTNEKLFF. CDR3 coding DNA: TGCAGTGCTAGAGATGTGGGGGGAACTACTAATGAAAAACTGTTTTTT.

This clonotype was observed at least ten times. V and J are TRBV15 and TRBJ2-1, with 12 bases matching TRBD2. V lost 2 bases and J lost 3; bases outside the gene matches: 8. Germline lookup yields CDR1 LNHNV and CDR2 YYDKDF (reference sequence). CDR3 size: 18 residues. The CDR3 DNA is TGTGCCACCAGCAGATCTTGGACTAGCGGGATTGACTACAATGAGCAGTTCTTC. Translating it yields CATSRSWTSGIDYNEQFF.

This clonotype has a count of ten or more. V gene TRBV18 combines with J gene TRBJ1-1; no clear D gene. CDR3 length: 14 amino acids. Germline V gene sequence: CDR1 KGHSH, CDR2 LQKENI. Deletions cut 2 bases from V and 0 bases from J, with 7 bases between. CDR3 bases: TGTGCCAGCTCACCAACAGTCTTGAACACTGAAGCTTTCTTT. It codes for CASSPTVLNTEAFF.

To note about this clonotype: The junction departs from germline at one end; a sequencing error may be responsible. V gene TRBV28 combines with J gene TRBJ2-7; 11 nucleotides line up with TRBD1. The length of the CDR3 is 14 residues. Germline CDR1 and CDR2: MDHEN and SYDVKM. CDR3 loop: CASSFGTGGYGQYF. As DNA, the CDR3 is TGTGCCAGCAGTTTTGGGACAGGGGGTTACGGGCAGTACTTC.

This clonotype has at least ten counts. This chain connects TRBV2 to TRBJ2-1, with D possibly matching TRBD2 (6 bases). This CDR3 is built from 14 residues. CDR1 SNHLY and CDR2 FYNNEI come from the germline V gene. The V and J ends lost 4 bases and 4 bases respectively, with 11 bases between them. This CDR3 reads CASSVSGHYNEQFF. As DNA, the CDR3 is TGTGCCAGCAGTGTAAGCGGGCATTACAATGAGCAGTTCTTC.

This clonotype was seen at least ten times. The chain has TRBV3-1 and TRBJ1-1, with 9 bases identical to TRBD1. V gave up 4 bases and J gave up 3 bases; unmatched junction bases: 12. Germline CDR1 and CDR2: LGHDT and YNNKEL (reference sequence). This CDR3 has 17 residues. The CDR3 sequence is CASSPHGQGTPHTEAFF. The CDR3 coding sequence is TGTGCCAGCAGCCCACACGGACAGGGGACCCCCCACACTGAAGCTTTCTTT.

This clonotype was seen many times. This chain joins TRBV7-9 and TRBJ2-7; TRBD1 agrees at 10 bases. V lost 5 bases and J lost 2; bases outside the gene matches: 3. CDR3 length: 14 residues. CDR1 SEHNR and CDR2 FQNEAQ come from the germline V gene (reference sequence). Here the CDR3 DNA reads TGTGCCAGCAGCGGACAGGGGGGTCCCTACGAGCAGTACTTC. Translating gives CASSGQGGPYEQYF. Supplemented by reference TRBV7-9 and TRBJ2-7, the full variable domain reads DTGVSQNPRHKITKRGQNVTFRCDPISEHNRLYWYRQTLGQGPEFLTYFQNEAQLEKSRLLSDRFSAERPKGSFSTLEIQRTEQGDSAMYLCASSGQGGPYEQYFGPGTRLTVT.

In DNA form, the CDR3 reads TGTGCCAGCAGTCACGGACCCGGGAATGAGCAGTTCTTC. Residues: CASSHGPGNEQFF. The chain couples TRBV6-1 to TRBJ2-1; D remains ambiguous. The CDR3 has 13 amino acids. The ends were cut back, 5 bases at V and 7 bases at J, with 12 bases in the middle. CDR1 and CDR2 from the germline V gene are MNHNS and SASEGT.

Only a few counts were recorded for this clonotype. The chain uses TRBV29-1 and TRBJ2-2; 10 nucleotides line up with TRBD1. Germline CDR1 and CDR2: SQVTM and ANQGSEA. The length of the CDR3 is 16 residues. Germline trimming cut 4 bases from V and 5 bases from J; bases unmatched to any gene: 10. The CDR3 region is CSVGDRGEGKTGELFF. The CDR3 bases are TGCAGCGTTGGGGACAGGGGAGAGGGGAAGACCGGGGAGCTGTTTTTT.